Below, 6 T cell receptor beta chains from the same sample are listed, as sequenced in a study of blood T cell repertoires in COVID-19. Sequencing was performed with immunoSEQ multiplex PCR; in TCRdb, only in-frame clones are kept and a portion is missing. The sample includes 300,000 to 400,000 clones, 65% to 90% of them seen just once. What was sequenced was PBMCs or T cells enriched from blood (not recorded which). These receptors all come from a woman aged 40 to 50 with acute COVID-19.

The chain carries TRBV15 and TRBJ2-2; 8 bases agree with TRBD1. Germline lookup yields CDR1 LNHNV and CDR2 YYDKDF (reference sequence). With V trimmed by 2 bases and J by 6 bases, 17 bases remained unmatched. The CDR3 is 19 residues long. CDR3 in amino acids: CATSRPSLRTGPYAGELFF. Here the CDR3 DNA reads TGTGCCACCAGCAGACCAAGCCTGCGGACAGGGCCCTACGCCGGGGAGCTGTTTTTT.

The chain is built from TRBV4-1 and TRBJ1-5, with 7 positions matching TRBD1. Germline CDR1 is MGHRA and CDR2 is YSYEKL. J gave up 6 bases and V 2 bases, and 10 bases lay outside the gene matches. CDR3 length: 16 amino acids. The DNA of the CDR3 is TGCGCCAGCAGCCAAAAAATTCAACAGGGGTTTCAGCCCCAGCATTTT. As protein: CASSQKIQQGFQPQHF.

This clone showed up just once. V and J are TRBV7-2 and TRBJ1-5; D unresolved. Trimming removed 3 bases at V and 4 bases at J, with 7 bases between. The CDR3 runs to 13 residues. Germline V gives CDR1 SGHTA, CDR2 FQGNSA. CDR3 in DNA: TGTGCCAGCAGCTTCGGGGAAAATCAGCCCCAGCATTTT. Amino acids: CASSFGENQPQHF. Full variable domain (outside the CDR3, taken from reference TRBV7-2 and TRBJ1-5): GAGVSQSPSNKVTEKGKDVELRCDPISGHTALYWYRQSLGQGLEFLIYFQGNSAPDKSGLPSDRFSAERTGGSVSTLTIQRTQQEDSAVYLCASSFGENQPQHFGDGTRLSIL.

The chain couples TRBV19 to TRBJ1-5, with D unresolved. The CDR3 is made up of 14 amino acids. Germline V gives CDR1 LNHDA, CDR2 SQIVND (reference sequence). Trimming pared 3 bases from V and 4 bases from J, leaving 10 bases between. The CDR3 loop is CASSMAGLNQPQHF. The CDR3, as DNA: TGTGCCAGTAGTATGGCAGGTCTAAATCAGCCCCAGCATTTT. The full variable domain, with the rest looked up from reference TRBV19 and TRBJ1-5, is DGGITQSPKYLFRKEGQNVTLSCEQNLNHDAMYWYRQDPGQGLRLIYYSQIVNDFQKGDIAEGYSVSREKKESFPLTVTSAQKNPTAFYLCASSMAGLNQPQHFGDGTRLSIL.

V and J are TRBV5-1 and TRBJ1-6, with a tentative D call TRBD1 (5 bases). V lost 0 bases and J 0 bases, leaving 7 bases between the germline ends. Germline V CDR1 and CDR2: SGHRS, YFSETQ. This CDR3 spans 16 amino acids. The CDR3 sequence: CASSLDRSSYNSPLHF. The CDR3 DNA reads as TGCGCCAGCAGCTTGGACAGGAGCTCCTATAATTCACCCCTCCACTTT.

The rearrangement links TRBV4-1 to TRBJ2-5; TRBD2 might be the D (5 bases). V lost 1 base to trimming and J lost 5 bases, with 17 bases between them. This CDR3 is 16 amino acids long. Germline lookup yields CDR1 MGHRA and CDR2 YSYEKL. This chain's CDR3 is CASSQVPGMGWETQYF. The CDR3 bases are TGCGCCAGCAGCCAAGTACCGGGGATGGGGTGGGAGACCCAGTACTTC.